This TCR beta chain is from a study of vaccination effects on CD4 cells after COVID-19. The culture ran for 10 to 11 days, and then CD4+ T cells were isolated. Days 3 and 7 saw half the medium replaced with IL-2 medium. Comment on this clone: Its antigen is undetermined.

Deletions cut 2 bases from V and 12 bases from J, with 14 bases between. CDR3 length: 13 residues. Per germline, CDR1 PRHDT and CDR2 FYEKMQ (reference sequence). The method was immunoSEQ multiplex PCR; TCRdb's version includes in-frame clones alone and lacks a portion of them. The sample includes 45,000 to 50,000 clones, more than 65% of them seen just once. The chain uses TRBV13 and TRBJ2-4; a possible D gene is TRBD1 (5 bases). The clonotype originates from a human donor who received a COVID-19 vaccine. The starting material was CD4+ T cells from PBMCs cultured without peptide, obtained before COVID-19 vaccination. The CDR3 bases are TGTGCCAGCAGCTTACAGAGAAAAAGGGGTCAGTACTTC. Its protein is CASSLQRKRGQYF.